This T cell receptor (beta chain) appears in the sequencing data of a study of T cell clonotyping in hematopoietic cell transplantation. Germline V gene data show CDR1 as MNHEY and CDR2 as SVGAGI. The CDR3 runs to 15 residues. Germline trimming cut 6 bases from V and 10 bases from J; bases unmatched to any gene: 14. For this clone: Its antigen is not known.

Overall study findings and caveats: Graft donor and pretransplant recipient Inverse Simpson Index values predicted broader posttransplant TCR diversity.

Libraries were prepared by immunoSEQ multiplex PCR; TCRdb keeps only in-frame clonotypes and omits some of them. The repertoire consists of about 70,000 clones, with about 93% occurring once and the leading ten covering roughly 1.7%. The specimen was peripheral blood mononuclear cells. The rearrangement links TRBV6-5 to TRBJ1-1; 10 bases are a match to TRBD1. This receptor was identified in a man in his forties or fifties in good health. Some clones in this sample may be carry-over from other donors' samples. CDR3 region: CASRSEADRGRRAFF. As DNA, the CDR3 is TGTGCCAGCAGGTCTGAGGCCGACAGGGGGCGGCGAGCTTTCTTT.